Listed below are T cell receptor beta chains from one sample, sequenced in a study of blood T cell repertoires in COVID-19. Data came from immunoSEQ multiplex PCR; TCRdb stores just in-frame clones and leaves some out. The sample records over 15,000 clones, roughly 77% being singletons. Material: peripheral blood. The receptors were gathered from a man aged 55 to 70 with acute or convalescent COVID-19. CDR3s include the opening cysteine and the closing phenylalanine or tryptophan. The D gene is left open where the match is weak. A row's size may be missing; if present it is once, few, many or a size class.

J	D	V	size	DNA	CDR3
TRBJ1-1	TRBD1	TRBV5-6	few	TGTGCCAGCAGCCTACCGACAGGGATGAACACTGAAGCTTTCTTT	CASSLPTGMNTEAFF
TRBJ2-5	TRBD2	TRBV12-5	once	TGTGCTAGTGGTTTTGCCGGGGGGGAGACCCAGTACTTC	CASGFAGGETQYF
TRBJ1-3	TRBD1	TRBV2	.	TGTGCCAGCCTGGGACAGGACTCTGGAAACACCATATATTTT	CASLGQDSGNTIYF
TRBJ2-6	.	TRBV7-8	.	TGTGCCAGCAGTTTAAGGGGCTCTGGGGCCAACGTCCTGACTTTC	CASSLRGSGANVLTF
TRBJ2-3	.	TRBV6-5	.	TGTGCCAGCGGGGAGTTTACTAGCACAGATACGCAGTATTTT	CASGEFTSTDTQYF
TRBJ2-3	TRBD1	TRBV9	.	TGTGCCAGCAGCCCCCGAGTGGGGACAGGGGCCCCAGATACGCAGTATTTT	CASSPRVGTGAPDTQYF
TRBJ2-7	TRBD2	TRBV10-2	once	TGCGCCAGGGGGGGGAGATACGAGCAGTACTTC	CARGGRYEQYF
TRBJ2-1	TRBD2	TRBV5-1	.	TGCGCCAGCAGCTTGGGGAGCGGGGGGGATACCTACAATGAGCAGTTCTTC	CASSLGSGGDTYNEQFF
TRBJ1-4	.	TRBV18	.	TGTGCCAGCTCAGCTGACCGGGAGGGGGAAAAACTGTTTTTT	CASSADREGEKLFF
TRBJ2-7	TRBD1	TRBV7-9	.	TGTGCCAGCAGCCTGACAGGGGGCACGGACGAGCAGTACTTC	CASSLTGGTDEQYF
TRBJ2-7	.	TRBV7-9	.	TGTGCCAGCAGCCTCTCGCAGGGGTCCCCCTACGAGCAGTACTTC	CASSLSQGSPYEQYF
TRBJ1-5	.	TRBV7-8	once	TGTGCCAGCAGCTTAGGAGCAAATCAGCCCCAGCATTTT	CASSLGANQPQHF
TRBJ1-1	TRBD1	TRBV7-2	once	TGTGCCAGCAGTTCAAGACAGGGGGTTTACACTGAAGCTTTCTTT	CASSSRQGVYTEAFF
TRBJ2-5	.	TRBV11-2	few	TGTGCCAGCAGCCGAGGAGGGTGGACCCAGTACTTC	CASSRGGWTQYF
TRBJ2-7	.	TRBV29-1	.	TGCAGCGTTGAAGGGGTACGGGACACAATCTCCTACGAGCAGTACTTC	CSVEGVRDTISYEQYF
TRBJ1-4	.	TRBV7-9	.	TGTGCCAGCAGCTTACCCACAGGGTCTAATGAAAAACTGTTTTTT	CASSLPTGSNEKLFF
TRBJ2-3	TRBD1	TRBV18	.	TGTGCCAGCTCACCAATAGGGACAGGGGGCGATACGCAGTATTTT	CASSPIGTGGDTQYF
TRBJ1-5	.	TRBV27	.	TGTGCCAGCAGTTTTTCAGGGGCCAATCAGCCCCAGCATTTT	CASSFSGANQPQHF
TRBJ1-1	.	TRBV25-1	.	TGTGCCAGCAGTGCGACGGGATTCATGAACACTGAAGCTTTCTTT	CASSATGFMNTEAFF
TRBJ2-3	.	TRBV29-1	.	TGCAGCGTCGGGGACTACACCAGGGGAGATACGCAGTATTTT	CSVGDYTRGDTQYF
TRBJ1-4	.	TRBV5-1	.	TGCGCCAGCAGCCTTACGGAGATGGGAGTTAATGAAAAACTGTTTTTT	CASSLTEMGVNEKLFF
TRBJ1-2	TRBD1	TRBV11-2	once	TGTGCCAGCAGCTTAGGCGCCCCTGACAGGGGAGAGCGCTACACCTTC	CASSLGAPDRGERYTF
TRBJ1-2	TRBD1	TRBV18	.	TGTGCCAGCTCACCGGAGGGGACAGGGACTGGCTACACCTTC	CASSPEGTGTGYTF
TRBJ1-2	.	TRBV6-1	.	TGTGCCAGCAGTGAAGCAGGGGGCTATGGCTACACCTTC	CASSEAGGYGYTF
TRBJ1-4	.	TRBV6-6	.	TGTGCCACCACACAGGGAGGGAGTGAAAAACTGTTTTTT	CATTQGGSEKLFF
TRBJ2-5	.	TRBV19	.	TGTGCCAGTAGTATAGTGGGCCAGGGGCTAGGAGAGACCCAGTACTTC	CASSIVGQGLGETQYF
TRBJ2-7	.	TRBV6-5	.	TGTGCCAGCAGTACGGGCAGGGTGAACGAGCAGTACTTC	CASSTGRVNEQYF
TRBJ1-6	TRBD1	TRBV30	.	TGTGCCTGGATCCTCGGGACAGGGGATTTCAGGTCACCCCTCCACTTT	CAWILGTGDFRSPLHF
TRBJ1-2	.	TRBV19	.	TGTGCCAGTAGCCGGAACTATGGCTACACCTTC	CASSRNYGYTF
TRBJ1-2	TRBD1	TRBV5-8	.	TGTGCCAGCAGCCCGGGGGACAGGGGGTTGTACTATGGCTACACCTTC	CASSPGDRGLYYGYTF
TRBJ2-2	.	TRBV7-9	.	TGTGCCAGCAGCTTAGTAGGGGCCGTGACCGGGGAGCTGTTTTTT	CASSLVGAVTGELFF
TRBJ1-4	TRBD1	TRBV13	.	TGTGCCAGCAGCTTACGCAGGGGGGTCCTCTGGGATGAAAAACTGTTTTTT	CASSLRRGVLWDEKLFF
TRBJ2-1	TRBD1	TRBV2	.	TGTGCCAGCAACATTCAGGGGACAGGAAGCAATGAGCAGTTCTTC	CASNIQGTGSNEQFF
TRBJ1-2	.	TRBV14	.	TGTGCCAGCAGCCAAGGATACCCCTGGAGTGGCTACACCTTC	CASSQGYPWSGYTF
TRBJ1-1	.	TRBV9	.	TGTGCCAGCAGCGTAGAGTCGGCGGGCACTGAAGCTTTCTTT	CASSVESAGTEAFF
TRBJ2-3	.	TRBV5-4	.	TGTGCCAGCAGCTCCCCAGGGGCAGATACGCAGTATTTT	CASSSPGADTQYF
TRBJ1-6	TRBD1	TRBV7-3	.	TGTGCCAGCAGCTTACAGGGGGCGGTGGGATCACCCCTCCACTTT	CASSLQGAVGSPLHF
TRBJ1-5	.	TRBV7-9	.	TGTGCCAGCAGCCCAACAGGTCTTGGGAATCAGCCCCAGCATTTT	CASSPTGLGNQPQHF
TRBJ1-1	.	TRBV11-1	.	TGTGCCAGCAGCTTAGGGAGGGACACTGAAGCTTTCTTT	CASSLGRDTEAFF
TRBJ2-2	.	TRBV2	.	TGTGCCAGCGCTCAATCAGGGGACGGGGAGCTGTTTTTT	CASAQSGDGELFF
TRBJ2-3	TRBD2	TRBV28	.	TGTGCCAGCACCAACGGGAGGGCCCCAGATACGCAGTATTTT	CASTNGRAPDTQYF
TRBJ1-4	.	TRBV15	.	TGTGCCACCAGCAGGGATCACAGGGTTGTAGGTGAAAAACTGTTTTTT	CATSRDHRVVGEKLFF
TRBJ2-5	TRBD2	TRBV4-2	.	TGTGCCAGCAGCCAAGATGCCGGGACTACCAGTAGGGCCCAAGAGACCCAGTACTTC	CASSQDAGTTSRAQETQYF
TRBJ1-4	TRBD1	TRBV5-1	few	TGCGCCAGCAGCTTGGACGCAGGGGGCGGCGATGAAAAACTGTTTTTT	CASSLDAGGGDEKLFF
TRBJ2-2	.	TRBV5-4	.	TGTGCCAGCAGCTTGGAAGGGGACACCGGGGAGCTGTTTTTT	CASSLEGDTGELFF
TRBJ2-4	TRBD2	TRBV19	.	TGTGCCAGTAGTACCCTCGGCGGGGGAGTCTGGTACTTC	CASSTLGGGVWYF
TRBJ1-5	.	TRBV7-9	.	TGTGCCAGCGCTTCTCAGAATAGCAATCAGCCCCAGCATTTT	CASASQNSNQPQHF
TRBJ2-7	TRBD1	TRBV7-9	once	TGTGCCAGCAGCCGGCAGGGACAGTTGTCCTACGAGCAGTACTTC	CASSRQGQLSYEQYF
TRBJ1-1	.	TRBV18	.	TGTGCCAGCTCACCGCGCTCGGGGGTTGACGCTGAAGCTTTCTTT	CASSPRSGVDAEAFF
TRBJ1-5	TRBD1	TRBV10-3	.	TGTGCCACCCCCGGGACAGGGGCTCAAGATCAGCCCCAGCATTTT	CATPGTGAQDQPQHF
TRBJ2-7	TRBD1	TRBV5-1	few	TGCGCCAGCAGCTTGGAAACAGGGGGGCCCTACGAGCAGTACTTC	CASSLETGGPYEQYF